The T cell receptor beta chain under discussion was sequenced for a study of blood T cells in healthy people across ages. The ends lost 9 bases at V and 8 bases at J; junction bases unmatched: 10. The CDR3 covers 15 residues. Germline V gene data show CDR1 as KGHDR and CDR2 as SFDVKD. A J-beta primer mix and a sample-barcoded 5' primer were used in a second PCR of roughly 7 to 12 cycles. A 12-random-nucleotide template-switch adaptor tagged each cDNA molecule. TCRdb used MiXCR to reprocess the 5' RACE reads, holding one entry per CDR3 protein. The sample shows about 730,000 distinct CDR3 sequences, around 46% of them seen only once. This clonotype has just a few counts. Its antigen is not identified. Points from the study as a whole: Naive T cell percentage showed a strong correlation with the diversity of TCR beta.

The receptor was derived from a woman aged 55 to 70 in good health. Specimen: blood. The rearrangement links TRBV24-1 to TRBJ2-1; 12 nucleotides match TRBD2. For the CDR3, the DNA is TGTGCCACCCGTATGACTAGCGGGAGTAGAGATGAGCAGTTCTTC. It codes for CATRMTSGSRDEQFF.